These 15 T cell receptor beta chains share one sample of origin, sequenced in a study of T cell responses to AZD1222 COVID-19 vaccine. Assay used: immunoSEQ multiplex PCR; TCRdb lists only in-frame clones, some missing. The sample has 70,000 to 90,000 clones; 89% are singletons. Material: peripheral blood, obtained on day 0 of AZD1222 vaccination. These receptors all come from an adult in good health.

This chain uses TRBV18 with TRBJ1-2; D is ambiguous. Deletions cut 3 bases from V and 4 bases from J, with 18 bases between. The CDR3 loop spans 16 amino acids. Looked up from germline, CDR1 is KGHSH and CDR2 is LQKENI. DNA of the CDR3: TGTGCCAGCTCACCTAGTGAACTAATATTAATCTATGGCTACACCTTC. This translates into CASSPSELILIYGYTF.

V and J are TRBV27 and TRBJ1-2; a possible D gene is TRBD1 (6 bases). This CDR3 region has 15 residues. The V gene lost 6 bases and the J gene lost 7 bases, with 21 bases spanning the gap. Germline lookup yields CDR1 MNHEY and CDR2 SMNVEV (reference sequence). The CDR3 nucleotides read TGTGCCAGCAGAGGGGGACTACAGGGTCTCGGTGGCTACACCTTC. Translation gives CASRGGLQGLGGYTF.

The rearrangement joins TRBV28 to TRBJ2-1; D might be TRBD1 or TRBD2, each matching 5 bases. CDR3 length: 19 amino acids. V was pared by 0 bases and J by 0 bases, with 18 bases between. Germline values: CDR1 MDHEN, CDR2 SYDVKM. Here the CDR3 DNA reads TGTGCCAGCAGTTTATGGGGAGTTGAGGGGCCGAACTCCTACAATGAGCAGTTCTTC. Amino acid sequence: CASSLWGVEGPNSYNEQFF. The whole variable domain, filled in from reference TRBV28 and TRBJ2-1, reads DVKVTQSSRYLVKRTGEKVFLECVQDMDHENMFWYRQDPGLGLRLIYFSYDVKMKEKGDIPEGYSVSREKKERFSLILESASTNQTSMYLCASSLWGVEGPNSYNEQFFGPGTRLTVL.

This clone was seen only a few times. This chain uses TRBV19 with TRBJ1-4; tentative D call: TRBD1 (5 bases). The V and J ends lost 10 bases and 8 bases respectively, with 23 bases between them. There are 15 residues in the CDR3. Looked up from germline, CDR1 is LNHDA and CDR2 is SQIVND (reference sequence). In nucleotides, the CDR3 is TGTGCCACCTCCCTTCGTGTAGCAGGGTACGAAAAACTGTTTTTT. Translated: CATSLRVAGYEKLFF.

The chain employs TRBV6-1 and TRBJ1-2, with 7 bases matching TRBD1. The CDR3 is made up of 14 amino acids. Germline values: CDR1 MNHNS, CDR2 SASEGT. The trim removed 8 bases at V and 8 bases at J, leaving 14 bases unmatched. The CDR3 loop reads CASVENTGAEGYTF. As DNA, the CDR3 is TGTGCCAGCGTCGAGAATACAGGGGCTGAGGGCTACACCTTC.

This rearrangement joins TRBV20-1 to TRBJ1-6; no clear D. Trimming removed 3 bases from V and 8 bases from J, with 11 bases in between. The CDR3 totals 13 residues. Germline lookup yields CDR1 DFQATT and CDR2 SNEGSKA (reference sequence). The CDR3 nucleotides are TGCAGTGCTAGTCGACCCGGTGATTCACCCCTCCACTTT. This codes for CSASRPGDSPLHF.

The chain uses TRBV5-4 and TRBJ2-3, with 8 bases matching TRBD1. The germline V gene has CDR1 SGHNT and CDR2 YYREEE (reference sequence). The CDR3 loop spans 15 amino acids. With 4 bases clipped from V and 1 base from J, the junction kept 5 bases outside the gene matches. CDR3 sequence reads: CASSPQGAGTDTQYF. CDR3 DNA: TGTGCCAGCAGCCCCCAGGGGGCGGGCACAGATACGCAGTATTTT.

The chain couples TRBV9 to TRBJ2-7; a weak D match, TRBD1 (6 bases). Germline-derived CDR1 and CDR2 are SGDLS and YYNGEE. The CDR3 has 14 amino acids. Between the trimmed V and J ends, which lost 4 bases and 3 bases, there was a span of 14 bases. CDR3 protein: CASSPLDRNYEQYF. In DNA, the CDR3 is TGTGCCAGCAGCCCTTTGGACAGAAACTACGAGCAGTACTTC.

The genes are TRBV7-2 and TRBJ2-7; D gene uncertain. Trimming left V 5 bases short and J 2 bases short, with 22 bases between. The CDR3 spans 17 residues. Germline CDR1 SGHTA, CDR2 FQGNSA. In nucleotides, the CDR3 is TGTGCCAGCAGCCAACCGTTGGGCGGCGTGTGGACCTACGAGCAGTACTTC. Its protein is CASSQPLGGVWTYEQYF. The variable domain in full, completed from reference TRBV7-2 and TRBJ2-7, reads GAGVSQSPSNKVTEKGKDVELRCDPISGHTALYWYRQSLGQGLEFLIYFQGNSAPDKSGLPSDRFSAERTGGSVSTLTIQRTQQEDSAVYLCASSQPLGGVWTYEQYFGPGTRLTVT.

For the CDR3, the DNA is TGCGCCAGCAGTGAGTATAACGAGCGGGGCACAGATACGCAGTATTTT. It yields the protein CASSEYNERGTDTQYF. The genes are TRBV10-1 and TRBJ2-3; weak D call: TRBD2 (6 bases). There are 16 residues in the CDR3. The V end was cut by 1 base, the J end by 1 base, with 12 bases between. The germline gives CDR1 WNHNN, CDR2 SYGVQD (reference sequence).

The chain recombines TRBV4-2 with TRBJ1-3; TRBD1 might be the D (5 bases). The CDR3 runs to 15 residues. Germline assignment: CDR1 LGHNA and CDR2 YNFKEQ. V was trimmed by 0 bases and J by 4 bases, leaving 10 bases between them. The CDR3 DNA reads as TGTGCCAGCAGCCAAGATACAGGTACAGGAAACACCATATATTTT. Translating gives CASSQDTGTGNTIYF.

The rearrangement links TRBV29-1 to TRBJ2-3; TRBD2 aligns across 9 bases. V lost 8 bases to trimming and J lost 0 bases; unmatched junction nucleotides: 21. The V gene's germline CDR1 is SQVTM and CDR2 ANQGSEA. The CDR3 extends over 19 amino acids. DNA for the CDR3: TGCAGCCACTTCTCGATTGGGCGGGGGGGAACAAGAAGCACAGATACGCAGTATTTT. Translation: CSHFSIGRGGTRSTDTQYF.

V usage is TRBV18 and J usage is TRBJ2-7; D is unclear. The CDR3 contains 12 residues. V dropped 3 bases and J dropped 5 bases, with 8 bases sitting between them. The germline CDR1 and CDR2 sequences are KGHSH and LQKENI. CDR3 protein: CASSPDRNEQYF. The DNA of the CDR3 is TGTGCCAGCTCACCCGACCGCAACGAGCAGTACTTC.

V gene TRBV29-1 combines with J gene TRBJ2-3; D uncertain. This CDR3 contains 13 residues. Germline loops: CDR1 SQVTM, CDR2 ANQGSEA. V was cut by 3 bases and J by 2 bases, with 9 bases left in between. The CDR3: CSVEPDNTDTQYF. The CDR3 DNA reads TGCAGCGTTGAGCCAGACAACACAGATACGCAGTATTTT.

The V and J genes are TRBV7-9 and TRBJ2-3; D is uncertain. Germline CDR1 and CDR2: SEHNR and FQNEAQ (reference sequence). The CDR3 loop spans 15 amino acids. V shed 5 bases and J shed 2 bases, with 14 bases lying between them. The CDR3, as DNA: TGTGCCAGCAGCCCTAAGCAGCGCCTCACAGATACGCAGTATTTT. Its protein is CASSPKQRLTDTQYF.